These 5 T cell receptor beta chains came from one sample sequenced in a study of blood T cells in healthy people across ages. A sample-barcoded 5' primer and a J-beta primer mix were used in a second PCR of roughly 6 to 11 cycles. Each CDR3 protein gets one entry after TCRdb re-called the 5' RACE reads with MiXCR. The table includes around 1.5 million distinct CDR3 sequences, roughly 40% detected once. Sequencing was done on a sample of blood. The receptors derive from a young woman in good health.

In its sample, this clonotype was seen a few times. This chain joins TRBV29-1 and TRBJ1-1; a possible D gene is TRBD1 (5 bases). Trimming took off 3 bases at V and 1 base at J, with 9 bases between the two ends. Germline values: CDR1 SQVTM, CDR2 ANQGSEA. The CDR3 loop spans 13 amino acids. The CDR3 DNA reads TGCAGCGTTGATGCAGGGAGGAACACTGAAGCTTTCTTT. Translation gives CSVDAGRNTEAFF.

With regard to this clonotype: The junction does not match germline at one end; this may be a read error. The chain has TRBV11-3 and TRBJ2-3, with 9 bases identical to TRBD2. The CDR3 length is 16 residues. The germline V gene encodes CDR1 SGHNT and CDR2 YENEEA. The CDR3 reads CAGSLDAGGITDTQYF. CDR3 sequence (DNA): TGTGCCGGCAGCTTAGATGCGGGGGGGATCACAGATACGCAGTATTTT.

The chain combines TRBV11-3 with TRBJ2-3; TRBD1 or TRBD2 may be the D gene (7 bases each). This CDR3 contains 16 residues. Germline-derived CDR1 and CDR2 are SGHNT and YENEEA. V shed 1 base and J shed 2 bases, with 13 bases lying between them. This CDR3 is CASSLGEGATTDTQYF. Written as DNA, the CDR3 is TGTGCCAGCAGCTTAGGGGAGGGGGCGACCACAGATACGCAGTATTTT.

The genes are TRBV4-1 and TRBJ1-5; TRBD1 might be the D (6 bases). The germline V and J ends were trimmed by 4 bases and 4 bases, with 11 bases remaining between them. The CDR3 is made up of 14 amino acids. Per germline, CDR1 MGHRA and CDR2 YSYEKL. The CDR3 nucleotides read TGCGCCAGCAGCCCGGTCAGGGGAAATCAGCCCCAGCATTTT. Protein product: CASSPVRGNQPQHF.

The table lists this clonotype with a few counts. The rearrangement joins TRBV12-3 or TRBV12-4 to TRBJ2-1; D is possibly TRBD2 (5 bases). The CDR3 runs to 12 residues. V was pared by 10 bases and J by 5 bases, with 12 bases between. CDR3 loop: CATHPGNNEQFF. The CDR3 nucleotides are TGTGCCACCCACCCGGGGAACAATGAGCAGTTCTTC.